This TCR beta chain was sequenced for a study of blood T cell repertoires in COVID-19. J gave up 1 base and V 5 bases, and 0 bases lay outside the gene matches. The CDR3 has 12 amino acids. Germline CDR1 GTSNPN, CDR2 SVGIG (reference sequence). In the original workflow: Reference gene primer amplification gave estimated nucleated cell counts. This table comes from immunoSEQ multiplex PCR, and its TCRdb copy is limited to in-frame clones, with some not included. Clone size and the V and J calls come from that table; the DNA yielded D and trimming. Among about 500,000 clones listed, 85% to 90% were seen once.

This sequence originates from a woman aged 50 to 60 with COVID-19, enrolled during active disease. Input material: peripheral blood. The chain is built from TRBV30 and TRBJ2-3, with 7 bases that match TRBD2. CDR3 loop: CAWRGGTDTQYF. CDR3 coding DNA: TGTGCCTGGCGGGGGGGCACAGATACGCAGTATTTT.